This TCR beta chain was documented in a study of blood T cell repertoires in COVID-19 (TCRdb year 2020). In terms of the full investigation: Samples from collaborators originated in the United States, Italy and Spain and spanned both the acute and convalescent phases of COVID-19. The repertoires were released in a freely available public database meant as a resource for research on the immune response to SARS-CoV-2. The samples were drawn from two sources: the first 160 participants of the ongoing ImmuneRACE study, and 1,254 subjects contributed by 6 global collaborators. A de-identified subject ID, COVID-19 status, age in years and sex were almost always included in the sample metadata. The material from the prospective study consisted of cDNA or gDNA derived from T cells, B-cell-depleted T cells, or PBMCs. Where available, HLA class I and class II types were taken from metadata supplied by the sample provider and were not determined by assay-based typing. The dataset comprised deeply sampled blood TCRbeta repertoires from subjects exposed to, actively infected with, or recovered from COVID-19.

Each collaborating institution followed its own protocols to collect whole blood in K2EDTA tubes. For TCRbeta analysis, collaborators shipped samples as frozen whole blood, isolated PBMCs, or DNA extracted from either of those sample types. Notes on this clone: Its binding antigen is unknown. No much larger clone exists at a distance of one base, and base qualities are not known.

The study at large found these results: The amount of clinical and demographic metadata varied by source and participant and was provided uncurated.

TCRbeta CDR3 regions were amplified from genomic DNA by means of the immunoSEQ Assay, a bias-controlled multiplex PCR. The study's own analysis went as follows. The number of nucleated cells in each sample was estimated from the amplification of reference gene primers within the assay. To quantify the absolute abundance of each unique TCRbeta CDR3 rearrangement, sequence reads were collapsed and filtered. Productive Simpson clonality was computed per sample as the square root of Simpson's diversity index over productive rearrangements. TCRdb took over this immuneACCESS table, retaining in-frame rearrangements with V and J assigned. Such tables are incomplete; in checked studies, under half of the missing clones stem from an unresolved V gene, and the remainder is unexplained. That table is the source of V, J and clone size, and D and trimming were worked out from the DNA. The table for this sample lists approximately 100,000 clones; about two thirds of them were counted only once. The top ten clones comprise less than 1% of the sample.

The sequenced material came from peripheral blood. This receptor was obtained from a human donor with acute or convalescent COVID-19. The donor label of this sample is uncertain.

CDR3 loop: CASSTLRGGGGQPQHF. The nucleotides are TGTGCCAGTAGCACCTTGAGGGGGGGCGGGGGTCAGCCCCAGCATTTT. The chain employs TRBV19 and TRBJ1-5, with TRBD1 as a weak D call on 6 bases. Reading from cysteine to phenylalanine, the CDR3 counts 16 amino acids. The entry retains the CDR3 DNA only, 48 bases that are in frame from base 1. Via the germline V gene (reference sequence), CDR1 is LNHDA and CDR2 SQIVND. The V end loses 6 bases and the J end loses 6 bases, and a stretch of 21 bases separates them.